This T cell receptor (beta chain) was sequenced for a study of shared clonotypes between healthy human individuals. V was clipped by 3 bases and J by 7 bases; unmatched bases: 10. The CDR3 sequence is 17 residues long. Per the germline V gene, CDR1 is LNHDA and CDR2 is SQIVND (reference sequence). Clones were read by immunoSEQ multiplex PCR, and TCRdb kept only the in-frame ones, dropping some. Altogether roughly 1,100,000 clones are present, approximately 70% being singletons, with the ten largest covering roughly 1.5%. V and J are TRBV19 and TRBJ2-2; 11 nucleotides line up with TRBD2. This receptor was identified in a man younger than 35 in good health. Sample: memory CD4+ T cells sorted from blood. As to subset: CD45RA-negative fraction. The CDR3 is CASSIRLAGTLGGELFF. The CDR3, as DNA: TGTGCCAGTAGTATTCGACTAGCGGGGACGTTGGGCGGGGAGCTGTTTTTT.